These T cell receptor beta chains were read from a single sample in a study of cytomegalovirus exposure and HLA in healthy donors. The data were produced by immunoSEQ multiplex PCR, yet TCRdb's version contains in-frame clones alone and is incomplete. The data contain some 110,000 clones, 70% to 80% of them singletons. The sequenced sample consisted of PBMCs. The receptors derive from a woman aged 50 to 60 in good health and CMV-seropositive. Each CDR3 is given with its conserved first and last residue. The order of the fields is V gene, J gene, clone size, D gene, CDR3 DNA, CDR3 protein. A D gene is named only where the DNA matches it firmly. Size tells how often a clone was seen (once, few, many) or the class of an expanded clone, and some rows leave it out.

>TRBV4-2|TRBJ2-3|-|TRBD2
TGTGCCAGCAGCCAAGAAGGCGCGGGAGCTCCCACAGATACGCAGTATTTT
CASSQEGAGAPTDTQYF
>TRBV30|TRBJ2-1|few|-
TGTGCCTGGAGTGATCTAGCCGGGATCTCCTACAATGAGCAGTTCTTC
CAWSDLAGISYNEQFF
>TRBV6-4|TRBJ2-2|-|-
TGTGCCAGCAGTGTCACTAGAACAGCGAACACCGGGGAGCTGTTTTTT
CASSVTRTANTGELFF
>TRBV5-1|TRBJ2-7|-|-
TGCGCCAGCAGCTTGATAGGCAGGACCTACGAGCAGTACTTC
CASSLIGRTYEQYF
>TRBV5-1|TRBJ1-1|-|TRBD1
TGCGCCAGCCGCAGGGGGGAAGGTGCTGGCACTGAAGCTTTCTTT
CASRRGEGAGTEAFF
>TRBV5-6|TRBJ1-1|-|-
TGTGCCAGCAGCTTGGACGGGCGGGGCACTGAAGCTTTCTTT
CASSLDGRGTEAFF
>TRBV2|TRBJ1-2|-|-
TGTGCCAGCGGGAGGGGGGATGGCTACACCTTC
CASGRGDGYTF
>TRBV14|TRBJ1-2|once|TRBD1
TGTGCCAGCAGCCCAGGGGGCTATGGCTACACCTTC
CASSPGGYGYTF
>TRBV7-2|TRBJ1-2|once|TRBD1
TGTGCCAGCAGCAACGGGACAGGGGGACGGCATGGCTACACCTTC
CASSNGTGGRHGYTF
>TRBV30|TRBJ1-1|-|-
TGTGCCTGGAACTCGGTCGGGGGAGAAGCTTTCTTT
CAWNSVGGEAFF
>TRBV11-2|TRBJ2-3|-|TRBD2
TGTGCCAGCAGCTTAGTCATAACGGGGGGTACGCAGTATTTT
CASSLVITGGTQYF
>TRBV2|TRBJ2-1|few|-
TGTGCCAGCAGTGAGGACACCGAGGAGAATGAGCAGTTCTTC
CASSEDTEENEQFF
>TRBV7-2|TRBJ1-2|once|-
TGTGCCAGCAGCCGTGGAGACTATGGCTACGCCTTC
CASSRGDYGYAF
>TRBV6-6|TRBJ1-1|-|-
TGTGCCAGCAAAAGGGGCGACAGGACTGAAGCTTTCTTT
CASKRGDRTEAFF